This T cell receptor beta chain was retrieved from a study of T cells after yellow fever vaccination. Study details: When fractions had low cell numbers, they were prepared with SMART-Seq v4 Ultra Low Input.

A 5'RACE template-switching step, the method used to make TCR cDNA, added a universal primer site and UMIs. TCRdb itself ran the 5' RACE reads through MiXCR, one entry per CDR3 protein. The table lists around 320,000 distinct CDR3 sequences, about 10% of them singletons. Trimming cost V 5 bases and J 4 bases; bases outside gene matches: 3. Germline CDR1 and CDR2: SGHAT and FQDESV (reference sequence). There are 13 residues in the CDR3. Overall study findings and caveats: Sorted repertoires could include abundant contaminating clonotypes from bulk cells. Most primary-vaccination clones reappeared after the booster (less than 98% CD4, 75% to 90% CD8).

This clonotype occurred a few times. Its matching antigen is unknown. The genes are TRBV11-1 and TRBJ2-3; 7 nucleotides line up with TRBD1. The sample in question was CD4+ T cells sorted from PBMCs, obtained 45 days after the yellow fever booster vaccination. The clonotype originates from a man aged 18 to 30 who received the YFV17D yellow fever vaccine. The CDR3 bases are TGTGCCAGCAGCCGACAGGGACCAGATACGCAGTATTTT. It yields the protein CASSRQGPDTQYF.